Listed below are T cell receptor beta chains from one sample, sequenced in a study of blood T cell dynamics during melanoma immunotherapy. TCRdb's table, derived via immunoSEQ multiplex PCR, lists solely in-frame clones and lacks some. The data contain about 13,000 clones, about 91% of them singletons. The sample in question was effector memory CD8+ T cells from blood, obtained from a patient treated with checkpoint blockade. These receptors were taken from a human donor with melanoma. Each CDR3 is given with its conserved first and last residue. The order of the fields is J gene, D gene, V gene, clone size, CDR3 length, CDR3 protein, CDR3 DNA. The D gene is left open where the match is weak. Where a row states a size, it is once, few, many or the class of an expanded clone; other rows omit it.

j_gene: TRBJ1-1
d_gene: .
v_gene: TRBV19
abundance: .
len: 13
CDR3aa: CASRGAFNTEAFF
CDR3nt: TGTGCCAGTAGAGGGGCCTTTAACACTGAAGCTTTCTTT

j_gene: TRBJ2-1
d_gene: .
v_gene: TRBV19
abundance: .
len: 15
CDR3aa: CASSITGYSYNEQFF
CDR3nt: TGTGCCAGTAGTATAACCGGGTATTCCTACAATGAGCAGTTCTTC

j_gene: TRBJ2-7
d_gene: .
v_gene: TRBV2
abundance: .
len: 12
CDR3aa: CASSDTAYEQYF
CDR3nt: TGTGCCAGCAGTGATACAGCCTACGAGCAGTACTTC

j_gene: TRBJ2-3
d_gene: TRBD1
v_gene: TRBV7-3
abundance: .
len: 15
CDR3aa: CASSSGQGSTDTQYF
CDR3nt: TGTGCCAGCAGCTCCGGACAGGGGTCAACAGATACGCAGTATTTT

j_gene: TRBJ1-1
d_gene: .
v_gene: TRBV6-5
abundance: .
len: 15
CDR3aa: CATRPGLLEDTEAFF
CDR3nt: TGTGCCACCCGACCGGGACTCCTTGAGGACACTGAAGCTTTCTTT

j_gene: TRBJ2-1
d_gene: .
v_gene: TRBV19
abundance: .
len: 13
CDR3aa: CASSTNSYNEQFF
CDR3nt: TGTGCCAGTAGTACCAACTCTTACAATGAGCAGTTCTTC

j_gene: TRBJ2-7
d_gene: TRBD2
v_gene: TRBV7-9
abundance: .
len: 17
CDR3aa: CASSSSQTSGSSYEQYF
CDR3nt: TGTGCCAGCAGCTCCTCTCAAACTAGCGGGAGCTCCTACGAGCAGTACTTC

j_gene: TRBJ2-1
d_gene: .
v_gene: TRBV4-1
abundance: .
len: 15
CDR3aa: CASSRGTDPYNEQFF
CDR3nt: TGCGCCAGCAGCCGCGGGACAGACCCCTACAATGAGCAGTTCTTC

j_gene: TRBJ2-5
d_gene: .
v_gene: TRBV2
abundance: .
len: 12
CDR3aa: CASRGVPETQYF
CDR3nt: TGTGCCAGCCGAGGGGTTCCGGAGACCCAGTACTTC

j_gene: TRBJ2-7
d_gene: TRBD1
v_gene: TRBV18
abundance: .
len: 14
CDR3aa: CASSPSDRGDEQYF
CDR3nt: TGTGCCAGCTCACCCTCGGACAGGGGCGACGAGCAGTACTTC

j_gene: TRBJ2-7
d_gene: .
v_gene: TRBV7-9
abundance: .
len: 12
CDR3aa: CASSLVTHEQYF
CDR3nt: TGTGCCAGCAGCTTAGTAACCCACGAGCAGTACTTC

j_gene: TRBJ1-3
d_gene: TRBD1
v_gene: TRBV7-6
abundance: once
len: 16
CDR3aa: CASSLGLQGIGSTIYF
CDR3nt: TGTGCCAGCAGCTTAGGTTTACAGGGGATAGGAAGCACCATATATTTT

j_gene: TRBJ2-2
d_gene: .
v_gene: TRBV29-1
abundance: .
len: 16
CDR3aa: CSVIQGLKGATGELFF
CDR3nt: TGCAGCGTTATACAGGGCCTGAAAGGGGCAACCGGGGAGCTGTTTTTT

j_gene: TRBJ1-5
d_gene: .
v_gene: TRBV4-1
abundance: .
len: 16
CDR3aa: CASSQNEGYGNQPQHF
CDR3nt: TGCGCCAGCAGCCAAAACGAGGGGTATGGCAATCAGCCCCAGCATTTT

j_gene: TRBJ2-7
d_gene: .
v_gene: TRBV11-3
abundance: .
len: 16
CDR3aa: CASSLHDGMGSYEQYF
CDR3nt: TGTGCCAGCAGCTTACACGACGGGATGGGTTCCTACGAGCAGTACTTC

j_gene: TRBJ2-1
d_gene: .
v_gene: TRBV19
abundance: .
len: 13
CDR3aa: CASSIGTDNEQFF
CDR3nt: TGTGCCAGTAGTATAGGAACGGACAATGAGCAGTTCTTC

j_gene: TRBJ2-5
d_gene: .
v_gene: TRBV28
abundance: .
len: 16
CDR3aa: CASSLSAGRQMETQYF
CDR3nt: TGTGCCAGCAGTCTATCAGCCGGGCGACAGATGGAGACCCAGTACTTC

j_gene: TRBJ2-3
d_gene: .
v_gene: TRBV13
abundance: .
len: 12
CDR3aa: CASSATRDTQYF
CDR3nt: TGTGCCAGCAGCGCGACCCGAGACACGCAGTATTTT

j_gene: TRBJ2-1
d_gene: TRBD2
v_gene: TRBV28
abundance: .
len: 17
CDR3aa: CASSSLAGSGYYNEQFF
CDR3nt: TGTGCCAGCAGTTCATTAGCGGGGAGTGGTTACTACAATGAGCAGTTCTTC

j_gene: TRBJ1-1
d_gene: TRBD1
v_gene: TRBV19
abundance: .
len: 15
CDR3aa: CASSISSTGGTEAFF
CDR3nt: TGTGCCAGTAGCATCAGTTCCACAGGGGGCACTGAAGCTTTCTTT

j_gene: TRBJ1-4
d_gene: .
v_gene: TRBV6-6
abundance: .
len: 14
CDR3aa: CASSYSRDNEKLFF
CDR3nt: TGTGCCAGCAGTTACAGCAGAGATAATGAAAAACTGTTTTTT

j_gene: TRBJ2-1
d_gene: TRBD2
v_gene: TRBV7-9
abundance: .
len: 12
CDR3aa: CASSSPSGEQFF
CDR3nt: TGTGCCAGCAGCTCGCCTAGCGGTGAGCAGTTCTTC

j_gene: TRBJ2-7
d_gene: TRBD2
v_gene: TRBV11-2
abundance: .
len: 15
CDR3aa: CASSRGTSGLYEQYF
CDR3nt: TGTGCCAGCAGCCGAGGGACTAGCGGTCTATACGAGCAGTACTTC

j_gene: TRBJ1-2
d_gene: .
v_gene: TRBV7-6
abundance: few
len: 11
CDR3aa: CASSQGSLYTF
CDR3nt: TGTGCCAGCAGTCAGGGGAGCCTCTACACCTTC

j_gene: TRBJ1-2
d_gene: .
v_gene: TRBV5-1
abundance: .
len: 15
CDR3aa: CASSLDTFTNYGYTF
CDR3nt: TGCGCCAGCAGCCTAGACACCTTCACTAACTATGGCTACACCTTC

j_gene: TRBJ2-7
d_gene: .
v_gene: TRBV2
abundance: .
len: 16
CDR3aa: CASSEALQGSSYEQYF
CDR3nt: TGTGCCAGCAGTGAAGCGCTTCAGGGAAGCTCCTACGAGCAGTACTTC

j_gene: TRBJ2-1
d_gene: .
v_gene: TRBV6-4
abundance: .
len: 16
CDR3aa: CASSESELNLADEQFF
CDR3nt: TGTGCCAGCAGTGAATCCGAACTAAACCTCGCCGATGAGCAGTTCTTC

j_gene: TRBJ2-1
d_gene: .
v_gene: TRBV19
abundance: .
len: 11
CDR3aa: CASSITGEQFF
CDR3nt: TGTGCCAGTAGTATAACGGGGGAGCAGTTCTTC

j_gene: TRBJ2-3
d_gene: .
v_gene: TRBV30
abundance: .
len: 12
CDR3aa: CAWSPPTDTQYF
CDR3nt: TGTGCCTGGAGTCCCCCTACAGATACGCAGTATTTT

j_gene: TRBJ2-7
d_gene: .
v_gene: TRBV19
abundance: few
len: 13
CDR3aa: CASSITGAYEQYF
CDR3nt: TGTGCCAGTAGTATCACAGGAGCCTACGAGCAGTACTTC

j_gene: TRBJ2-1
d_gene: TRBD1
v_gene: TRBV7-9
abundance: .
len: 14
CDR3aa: CASSQGQGEGEQFF
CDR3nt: TGTGCCAGCAGCCAGGGACAGGGGGAGGGTGAGCAGTTCTTC

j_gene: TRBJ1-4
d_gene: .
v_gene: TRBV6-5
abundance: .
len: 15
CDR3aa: CASSLGQSTNEKLFF
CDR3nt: TGTGCCAGCAGTCTCGGACAGTCAACTAATGAAAAACTGTTTTTT

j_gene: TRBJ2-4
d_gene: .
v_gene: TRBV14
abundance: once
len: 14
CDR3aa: CASSLSWGTNIQYF
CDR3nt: TGTGCCAGCAGCCTTTCCTGGGGGACGAACATTCAGTACTTC

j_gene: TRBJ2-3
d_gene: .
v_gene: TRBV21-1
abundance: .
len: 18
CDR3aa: CASSKTWYRAGRRDTQYF
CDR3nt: TGTGCCAGCAGCAAAACTTGGTACAGGGCAGGGCGACGGGATACGCAGTATTTT

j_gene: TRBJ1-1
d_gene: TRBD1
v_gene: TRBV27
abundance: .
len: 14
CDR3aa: CASSPGTENTEAFF
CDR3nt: TGTGCCAGCAGCCCCGGGACAGAGAACACTGAAGCTTTCTTT

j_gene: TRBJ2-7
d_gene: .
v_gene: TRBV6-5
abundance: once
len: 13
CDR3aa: CASSYDSPYEQYF
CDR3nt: TGTGCCAGCAGTTATGACAGCCCCTACGAGCAGTACTTC

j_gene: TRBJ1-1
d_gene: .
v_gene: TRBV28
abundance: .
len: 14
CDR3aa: CASSLMTRNTEAFF
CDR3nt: TGTGCCAGCAGTTTAATGACCCGGAACACTGAAGCTTTCTTT

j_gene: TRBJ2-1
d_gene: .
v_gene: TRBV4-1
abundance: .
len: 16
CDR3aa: CASSLSGTPHGNEQFF
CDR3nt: TGCGCCAGCAGCCTTTCCGGGACACCGCACGGGAATGAGCAGTTCTTC

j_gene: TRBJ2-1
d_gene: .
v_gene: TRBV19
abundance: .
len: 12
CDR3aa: CASSLMGYEQFF
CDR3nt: TGTGCCAGTAGTCTGATGGGCTATGAGCAGTTCTTC

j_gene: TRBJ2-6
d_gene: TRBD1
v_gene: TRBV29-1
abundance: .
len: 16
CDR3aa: CSVVGQGISGANVLTF
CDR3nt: TGCAGCGTTGTTGGACAGGGGATCTCTGGGGCCAACGTCCTGACTTTC

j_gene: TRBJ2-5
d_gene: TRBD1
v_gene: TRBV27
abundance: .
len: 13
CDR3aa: CASSDRVGETQYF
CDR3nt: TGTGCCAGCAGCGACAGGGTGGGGGAGACCCAGTACTTC

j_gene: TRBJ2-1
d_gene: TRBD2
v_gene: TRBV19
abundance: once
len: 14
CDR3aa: CASSPGGSYNEQFF
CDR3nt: TGTGCCAGTAGTCCGGGGGGCTCCTACAATGAGCAGTTCTTC

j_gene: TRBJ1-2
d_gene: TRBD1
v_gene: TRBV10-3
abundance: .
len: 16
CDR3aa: CAISEHGPGTDYGYTF
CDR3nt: TGTGCCATCAGTGAACACGGTCCGGGGACAGACTATGGCTACACCTTC

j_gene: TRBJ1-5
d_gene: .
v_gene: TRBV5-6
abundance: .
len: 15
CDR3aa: CASSLGGDGNQPQHF
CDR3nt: TGTGCCAGCAGCTTGGGGGGAGACGGCAATCAGCCCCAGCATTTT

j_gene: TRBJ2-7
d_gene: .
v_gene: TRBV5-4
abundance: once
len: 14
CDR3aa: CASSLGSSNYEQYF
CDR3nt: TGTGCCAGCAGCTTGGGAAGCTCCAACTACGAGCAGTACTTC

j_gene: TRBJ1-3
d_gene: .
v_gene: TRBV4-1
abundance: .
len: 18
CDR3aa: CASSQSQGARFSGNTIYF
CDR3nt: TGCGCCAGCAGCCAAAGCCAGGGAGCCAGGTTCTCTGGAAACACCATATATTTT

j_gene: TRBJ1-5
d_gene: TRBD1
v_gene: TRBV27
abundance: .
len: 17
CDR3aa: CASSSPREGAVGQPQHF
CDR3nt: TGTGCCAGCAGTTCCCCTCGGGAGGGGGCGGTGGGTCAGCCCCAGCATTTT

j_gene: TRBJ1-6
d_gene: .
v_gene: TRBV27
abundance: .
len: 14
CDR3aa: CASSWDKESKALHF
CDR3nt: TGTGCCAGCAGTTGGGACAAGGAGAGCAAGGCCCTCCACTTT